This T cell receptor beta chain originates from a study of T cells after yellow fever vaccination. Study-wide findings and caveats: Most primary-vaccination clones recurred post-booster (just under 98% CD4, just over 85% CD8). CD4 and CD8 compartments shared a small share of clonotypes.

The CDR3 is 14 residues long. V lost 2 bases and J 4 bases, leaving 6 bases between the germline ends. Germline V gives CDR1 MRHNA, CDR2 SNTAGT. The study made its TCR cDNA through 5'RACE template switching. That step introduced a universal primer site along with UMIs. TCRdb re-derived calls from the 5' RACE reads in MiXCR, one entry per CDR3 protein. Among approximately 69,000 distinct CDR3 sequences listed, around 6.2% were seen once. This clonotype showed up many times. Its cognate antigen is unknown. The sequence derives from a man younger than 35 who received the YFV17D yellow fever vaccine. Sample: CD4+ T cells sorted from PBMCs, taken less than 16 days after the first yellow fever vaccination. This chain links TRBV6-4 with TRBJ1-6, with D unresolved. The CDR3 loop reads CASSDNGYNSPLHF. The CDR3 DNA reads as TGTGCCAGCAGTGACAACGGGTATAATTCACCCCTCCACTTT.